This T cell receptor beta chain was captured by sequencing in a study of cytomegalovirus exposure and HLA in healthy donors. Study-wide results and limits: The listing of roughly 160 TCR beta chains classed them as cytomegalovirus-associated.

PCR primers comprised 60 Vbeta and 13 Jbeta primers. Assay used: immunoSEQ multiplex PCR; TCRdb lists only in-frame clones, some missing. The sample lists 150,000 to 200,000 clones, over 60% seen once, with around 6% in the top ten. The germline CDR1 and CDR2 sequences are LGHNA and YSLEER. V was pared by 1 base and J by 7 bases, with 6 bases of the junction left unmatched. This CDR3 contains 15 residues. With respect to this clone: Antigen: not known.

This sequence originates from a man between 35 and 55 years old in good health and CMV-seronegative. Sequencing was carried out using PBMCs. The V gene is TRBV4-3, the J gene TRBJ2-2; 7 nucleotides agree with TRBD1. The DNA of the CDR3 is TGCGCCAGCAGCCAAGGTTCACAGGGGATCGGGGAGCTGTTTTTT. This gives the protein CASSQGSQGIGELFF.